The clone carrying this TCR beta chain was detected many times. Its antigen is as yet unknown. The data stem from a study of T cells after yellow fever vaccination. Overall study results and limits: The presence of abundant clonotypes contaminating from the bulk population was possible in FACS-sorted repertoires. Subsequent to the booster, the majority of primary-vaccination clones reappeared (around 97% CD4, approximately 85% CD8). Though it reached lower strength, the secondary response hit its peak faster, day 5 versus 15.

The CDR3 runs to 14 residues. Germline-derived CDR1 and CDR2 are SGHVS and FNYEAQ. The J segment lost 0 bases and the V segment lost 5 bases, leaving 2 bases of the junction unmatched. The 5'RACE template-switching step produced TCR cDNA and added a universal primer site and UMIs. MiXCR, run by TCRdb on the 5' RACE reads, gives a single entry per CDR3 protein. The sample yields some 350,000 distinct CDR3 sequences, 3% to 4.5% seen once. Sample: PBMCs, taken 5 days after the yellow fever booster vaccination. The chain joins TRBV7-6 to TRBJ2-7, with 9 bases that match TRBD2. This sequence was found in a man aged 18 to 35 who received the YFV17D yellow fever vaccine. In DNA form, the CDR3 reads TGTGCCAGCAGCCGAGCGGGGGGCTCCTACGAGCAGTACTTC. Its protein product is CASSRAGGSYEQYF.